This T cell receptor beta chain appears in the sequencing data of a study of shared clonotypes between healthy human individuals. Study background: In total, the donors were two women and a few men aged 18 to 49. Each donor's CD4 naive and CD4 memory cells filled three plates apiece, CD8 naive two, and CD8 memory one. Notes on the study in general: Blood alone was sampled, and tissue repertoires likely differ.

With respect to this clone: Its matching antigen is unknown.

Assay: immunoSEQ multiplex PCR; the TCRdb copy retains only in-frame clones and omits some. The sample has a few million clones, approximately 93% seen once. This CDR3 spans 12 amino acids. Between the trimmed V and J ends, which lost 3 bases and 7 bases, there was a span of 8 bases. Germline-derived CDR1 and CDR2 are SGHRS and YFSETQ. This TCR came from a man aged 18 to 29 in good health. Some clones in this sample may be carry-over from other donors' samples. The chain carries TRBV5-1 and TRBJ2-1; D remains ambiguous. Sequencing was done on a sample of naive CD4+ T cells from PBMCs. The subset is: CD45RA+ positively selected. The CDR3 DNA reads as TGCGCCAGCAGCTACCAACAAAATGAGCAGTTCTTC. Amino acid sequence: CASSYQQNEQFF.